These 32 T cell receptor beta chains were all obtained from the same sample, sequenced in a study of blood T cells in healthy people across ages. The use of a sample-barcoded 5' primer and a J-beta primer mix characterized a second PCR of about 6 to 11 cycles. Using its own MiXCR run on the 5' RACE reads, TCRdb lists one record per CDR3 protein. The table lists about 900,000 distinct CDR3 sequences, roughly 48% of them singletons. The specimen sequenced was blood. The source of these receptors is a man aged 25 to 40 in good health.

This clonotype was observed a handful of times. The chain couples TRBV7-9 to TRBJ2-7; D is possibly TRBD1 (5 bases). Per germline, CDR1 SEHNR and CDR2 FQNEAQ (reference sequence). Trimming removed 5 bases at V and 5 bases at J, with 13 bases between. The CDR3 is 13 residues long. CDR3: CASSHPRVDEQYF. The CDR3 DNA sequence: TGTGCCAGCAGCCACCCCAGGGTAGACGAGCAGTACTTC.

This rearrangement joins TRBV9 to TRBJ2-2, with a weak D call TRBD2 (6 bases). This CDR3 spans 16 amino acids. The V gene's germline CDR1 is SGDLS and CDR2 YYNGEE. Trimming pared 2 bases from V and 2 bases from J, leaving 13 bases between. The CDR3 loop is CASSVNQAGNTGELFF. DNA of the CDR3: TGTGCCAGCAGCGTGAACCAGGCGGGAAACACCGGGGAGCTGTTTTTT.

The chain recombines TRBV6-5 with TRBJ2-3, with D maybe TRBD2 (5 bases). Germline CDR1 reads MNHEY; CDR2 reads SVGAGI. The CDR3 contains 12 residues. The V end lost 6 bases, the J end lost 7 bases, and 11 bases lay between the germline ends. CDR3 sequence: CASRPDSNTQYF. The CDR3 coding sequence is TGTGCCAGCAGACCGGACTCGAATACGCAGTATTTT.

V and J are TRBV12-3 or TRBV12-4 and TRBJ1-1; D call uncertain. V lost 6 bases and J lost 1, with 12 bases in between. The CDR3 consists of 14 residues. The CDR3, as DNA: TGTGCCAGCAGGCCCCTACGCCGGAACACTGAAGCTTTCTTT. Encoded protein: CASRPLRRNTEAFF.

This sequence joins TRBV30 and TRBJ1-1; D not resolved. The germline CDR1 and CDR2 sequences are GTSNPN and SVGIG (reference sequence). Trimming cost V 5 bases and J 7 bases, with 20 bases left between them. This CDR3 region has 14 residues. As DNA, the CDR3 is TGTGCCTGGTCGAAGGCCGGTGTAGGCCTTGAAGCTTTCTTT. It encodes CAWSKAGVGLEAFF.

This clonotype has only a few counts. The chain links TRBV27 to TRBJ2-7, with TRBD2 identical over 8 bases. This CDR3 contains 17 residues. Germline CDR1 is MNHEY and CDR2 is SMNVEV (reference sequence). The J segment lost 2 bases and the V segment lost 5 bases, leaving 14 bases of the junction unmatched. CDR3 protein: CASSTSSGGPTPYEQYF. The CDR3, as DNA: TGTGCCAGCAGTACATCCTCGGGGGGGCCTACGCCCTACGAGCAGTACTTC.

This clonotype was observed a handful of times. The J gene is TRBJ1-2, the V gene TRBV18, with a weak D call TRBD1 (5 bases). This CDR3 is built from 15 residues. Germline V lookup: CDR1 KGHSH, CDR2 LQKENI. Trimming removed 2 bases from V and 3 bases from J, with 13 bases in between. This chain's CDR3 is CASSPNGQADYGYTF. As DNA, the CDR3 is TGTGCCAGCTCACCAAATGGACAAGCTGACTATGGCTACACCTTC. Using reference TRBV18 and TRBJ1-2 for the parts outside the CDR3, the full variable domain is NAGVMQNPRHLVRRRGQEARLRCSPMKGHSHVYWYRQLPEEGLKFMVYLQKENIIDESGMPKERFSAEFPKEGPSILRIQQVVRGDSAAYFCASSPNGQADYGYTFGSGTRLTVV.

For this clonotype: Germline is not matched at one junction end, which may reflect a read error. Here the CDR3 reads CVSSFPGANEQFF. CDR3 in DNA: TGCGTCAGCAGCTTCCCTGGTGCAAATGAGCAGTTCTTC. The gene calls are TRBV5-1 and TRBJ2-1; D gene ambiguous. CDR1 and CDR2 (germline): SGHRS, YFSETQ. This CDR3 is built from 13 residues.

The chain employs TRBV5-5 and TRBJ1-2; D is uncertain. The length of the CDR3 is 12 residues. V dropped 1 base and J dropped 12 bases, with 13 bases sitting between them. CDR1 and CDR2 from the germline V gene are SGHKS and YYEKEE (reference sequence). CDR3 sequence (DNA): TGTGCCAGCAGCTTGTCGTTGGGGTTCAACACCTTC. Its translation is CASSLSLGFNTF.

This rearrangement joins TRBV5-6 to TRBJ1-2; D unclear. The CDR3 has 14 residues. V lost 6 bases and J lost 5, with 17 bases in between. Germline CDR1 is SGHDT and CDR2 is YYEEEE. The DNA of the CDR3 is TGTGCCAGCACCCTACGTTCGGTCCGGTATGGCTACACCTTC. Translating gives CASTLRSVRYGYTF.

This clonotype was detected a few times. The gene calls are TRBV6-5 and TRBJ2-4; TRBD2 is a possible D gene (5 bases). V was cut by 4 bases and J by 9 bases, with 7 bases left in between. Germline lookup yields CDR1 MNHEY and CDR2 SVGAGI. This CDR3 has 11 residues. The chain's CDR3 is CASSWAGIQYF. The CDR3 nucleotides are TGTGCCAGCAGTTGGGCGGGCATTCAGTACTTC.

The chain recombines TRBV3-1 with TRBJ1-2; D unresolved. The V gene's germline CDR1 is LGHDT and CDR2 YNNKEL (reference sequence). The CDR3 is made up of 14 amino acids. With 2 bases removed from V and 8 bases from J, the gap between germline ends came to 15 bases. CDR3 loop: CASSQTSGLGGYTF. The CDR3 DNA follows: TGTGCCAGCAGCCAAACCTCAGGACTAGGGGGCTACACCTTC.

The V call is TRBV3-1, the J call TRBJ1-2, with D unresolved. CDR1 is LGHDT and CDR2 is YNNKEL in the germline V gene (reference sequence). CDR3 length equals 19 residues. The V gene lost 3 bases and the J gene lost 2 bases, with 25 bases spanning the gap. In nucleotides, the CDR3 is TGTGCCAGCAGCCAGGATCTTCTTCGGCTGACCGCTTCGAACTATGGCTACACCTTC. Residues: CASSQDLLRLTASNYGYTF.

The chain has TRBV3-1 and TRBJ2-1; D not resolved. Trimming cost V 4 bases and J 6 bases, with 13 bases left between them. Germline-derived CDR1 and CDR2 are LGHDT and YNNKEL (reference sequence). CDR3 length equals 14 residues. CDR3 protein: CASSLRASLNEQFF. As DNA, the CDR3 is TGTGCCAGCAGCCTAAGGGCATCCCTCAATGAGCAGTTCTTC.

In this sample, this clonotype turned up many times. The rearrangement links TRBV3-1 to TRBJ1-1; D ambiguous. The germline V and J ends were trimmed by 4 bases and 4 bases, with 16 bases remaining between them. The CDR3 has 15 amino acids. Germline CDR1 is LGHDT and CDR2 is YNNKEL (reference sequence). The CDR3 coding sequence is TGTGCCAGCAGCCCCGGCGGGGAGCGCGGCACTGAAGCTTTCTTT. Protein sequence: CASSPGGERGTEAFF.

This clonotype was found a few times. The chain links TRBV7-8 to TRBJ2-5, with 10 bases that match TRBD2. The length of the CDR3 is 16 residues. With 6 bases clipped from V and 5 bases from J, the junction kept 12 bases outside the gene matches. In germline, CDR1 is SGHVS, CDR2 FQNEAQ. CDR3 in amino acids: CASRGLAALKRETQYF. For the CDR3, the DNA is TGTGCCAGCAGAGGACTAGCGGCGCTCAAACGGGAGACCCAGTACTTC.

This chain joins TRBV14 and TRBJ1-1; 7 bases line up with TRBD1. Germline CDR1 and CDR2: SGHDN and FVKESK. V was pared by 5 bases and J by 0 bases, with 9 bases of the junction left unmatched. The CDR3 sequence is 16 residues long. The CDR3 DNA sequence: TGTGCCAGCAGCACCTGGGACAGACCCATGAACACTGAAGCTTTCTTT. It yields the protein CASSTWDRPMNTEAFF.

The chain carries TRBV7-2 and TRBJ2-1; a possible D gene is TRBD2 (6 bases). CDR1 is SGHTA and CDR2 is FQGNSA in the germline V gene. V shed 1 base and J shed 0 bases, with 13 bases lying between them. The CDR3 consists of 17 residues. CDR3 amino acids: CASSLERRGSSYNEQFF. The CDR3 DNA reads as TGTGCCAGCAGCTTAGAACGGCGGGGAAGCTCCTACAATGAGCAGTTCTTC.

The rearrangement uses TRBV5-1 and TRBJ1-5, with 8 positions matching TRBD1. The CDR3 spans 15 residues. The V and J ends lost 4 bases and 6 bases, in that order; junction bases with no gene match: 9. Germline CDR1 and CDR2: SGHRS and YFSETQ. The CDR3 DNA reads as TGCGCCAGCAGCCTAGGGCAGGGGGCAAGTCAGCCCCAGCATTTT. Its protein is CASSLGQGASQPQHF.

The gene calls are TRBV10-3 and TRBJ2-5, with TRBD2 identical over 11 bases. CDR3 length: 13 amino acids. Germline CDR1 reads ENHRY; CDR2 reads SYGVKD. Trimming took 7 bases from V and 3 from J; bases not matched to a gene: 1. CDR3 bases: TGTGCCATCAAACTAGCGGGGGAAGAGACCCAGTACTTC. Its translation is CAIKLAGEETQYF.

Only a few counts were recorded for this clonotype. CDR3 loop: CASSLLTGTNYEQYF. In DNA form, the CDR3 reads TGTGCCAGCAGTTTGCTTACCGGGACAAACTACGAGCAGTACTTC. The chain employs TRBV28 and TRBJ2-7; tentatively, D is TRBD1 (6 bases). The CDR3 length is 15 residues. Germline loops: CDR1 MDHEN, CDR2 SYDVKM. The germline V and J ends were trimmed by 3 bases and 3 bases, with 15 bases remaining between them.

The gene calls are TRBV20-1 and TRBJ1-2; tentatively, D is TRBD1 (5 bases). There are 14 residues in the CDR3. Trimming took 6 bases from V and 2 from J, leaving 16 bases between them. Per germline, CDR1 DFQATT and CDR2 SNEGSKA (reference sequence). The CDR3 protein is CSANGGGSNYGYTF. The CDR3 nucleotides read TGCAGTGCCAACGGTGGGGGGAGCAACTATGGCTACACCTTC.

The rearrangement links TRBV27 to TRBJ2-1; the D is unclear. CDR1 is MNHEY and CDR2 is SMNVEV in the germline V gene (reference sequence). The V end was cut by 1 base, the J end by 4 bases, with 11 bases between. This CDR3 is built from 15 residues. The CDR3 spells CASSLWGSKYNEQFF. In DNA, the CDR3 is TGTGCCAGCAGTTTATGGGGTTCCAAATACAATGAGCAGTTCTTC.

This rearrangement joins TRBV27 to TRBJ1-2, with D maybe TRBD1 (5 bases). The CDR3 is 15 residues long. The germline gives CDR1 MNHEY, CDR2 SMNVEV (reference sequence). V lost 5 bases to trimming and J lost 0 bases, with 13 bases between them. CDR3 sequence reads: CASSRWGLANYGYTF. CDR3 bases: TGTGCCAGCAGTCGCTGGGGCCTAGCTAACTATGGCTACACCTTC.

Here the CDR3 reads CASSQEPTVYEQYF. The CDR3 nucleotides are TGCGCCAGCAGCCAAGAGCCCACAGTGTACGAGCAGTACTTC. The chain combines TRBV4-3 with TRBJ2-7, with unresolved D. This CDR3 has 14 amino acids. Germline V lookup: CDR1 LGHNA, CDR2 YSLEER. The V and J ends lost 0 bases and 4 bases respectively, with 10 bases between them.

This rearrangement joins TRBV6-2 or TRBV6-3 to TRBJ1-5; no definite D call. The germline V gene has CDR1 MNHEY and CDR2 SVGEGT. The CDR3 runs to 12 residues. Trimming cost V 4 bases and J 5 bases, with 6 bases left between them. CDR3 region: CASSSRDQPQHF. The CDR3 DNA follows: TGTGCCAGCAGTTCAAGAGATCAGCCCCAGCATTTT.

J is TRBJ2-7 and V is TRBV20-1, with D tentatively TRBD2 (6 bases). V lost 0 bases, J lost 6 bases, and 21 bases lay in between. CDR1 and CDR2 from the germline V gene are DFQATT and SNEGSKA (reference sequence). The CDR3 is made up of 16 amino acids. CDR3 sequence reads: CSAREASGSSSGEQYF. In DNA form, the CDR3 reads TGCAGTGCTAGAGAAGCAAGCGGGTCAAGCTCCGGCGAGCAGTACTTC.

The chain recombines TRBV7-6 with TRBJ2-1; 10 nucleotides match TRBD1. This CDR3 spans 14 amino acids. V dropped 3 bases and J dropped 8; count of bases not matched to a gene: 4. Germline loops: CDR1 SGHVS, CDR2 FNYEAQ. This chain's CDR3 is CASSLVGQGYEQFF. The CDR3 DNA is TGTGCCAGCAGCTTGGTGGGACAGGGGTATGAGCAGTTCTTC. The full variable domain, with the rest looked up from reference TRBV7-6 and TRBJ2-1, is GAGVSQSPRYKVTKRGQDVALRCDPISGHVSLYWYRQALGQGPEFLTYFNYEAQQDKSGLPNDRFSAERPEGSISTLTIQRTEQRDSAMYRCASSLVGQGYEQFFGPGTRLTVL.

The CDR3 loop reads CSVWDYGYTF. The CDR3 DNA reads TGCAGCGTTTGGGACTATGGCTACACCTTC. The chain couples TRBV29-1 to TRBJ1-2; D ambiguous. The CDR3 loop spans 10 amino acids. Per germline, CDR1 SQVTM and CDR2 ANQGSEA. The V gene lost 5 bases and the J gene lost 3 bases, with 4 bases spanning the gap.

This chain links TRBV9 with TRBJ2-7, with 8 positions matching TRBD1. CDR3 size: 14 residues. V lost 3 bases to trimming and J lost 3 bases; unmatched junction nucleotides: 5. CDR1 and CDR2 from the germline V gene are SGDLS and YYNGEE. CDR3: CASSGVTGGYEQYF. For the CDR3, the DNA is TGTGCCAGCAGCGGGGTAACAGGGGGCTACGAGCAGTACTTC.

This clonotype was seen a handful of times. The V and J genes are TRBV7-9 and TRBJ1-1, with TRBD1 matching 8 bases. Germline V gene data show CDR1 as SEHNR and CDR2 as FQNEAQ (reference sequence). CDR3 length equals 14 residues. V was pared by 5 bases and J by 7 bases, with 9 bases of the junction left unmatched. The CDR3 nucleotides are TGTGCCAGCAGCCATTCAGGGGGCCGGAATGAAGCTTTCTTT. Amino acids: CASSHSGGRNEAFF.

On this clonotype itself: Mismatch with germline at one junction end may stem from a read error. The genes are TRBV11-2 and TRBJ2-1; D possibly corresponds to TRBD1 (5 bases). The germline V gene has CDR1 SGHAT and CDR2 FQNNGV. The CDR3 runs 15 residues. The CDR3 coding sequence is TGTGCCAGCAGCCCAGGGTGGTCCTCCTACAAGGAGCAGTTCTTC. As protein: CASSPGWSSYKEQFF.